The clone carrying this TCR beta chain occurred a few times. Its antigen is as yet unknown. Other nucleotide sequences from this sample produce the same CDR3. The input for sorted-subset replicate PCRs was about 210 ng DNA, around 27,000 T cell genomes. Sequenced by immunoSEQ multiplex PCR; TCRdb stores in-frame clones only, minus some. The sample lists approximately 2.4 million clones, 95% occurring once. Germline V lookup: CDR1 SNHLY, CDR2 FYNNEI. This CDR3 has 12 residues. Trimming took 3 bases from V and 4 from J, leaving 6 bases between them. The sample originates from a study of shared clonotypes between healthy human individuals. Regarding the study as a whole: In general, naive subsets displayed greater estimated richness than memory subsets did.

Everyone who donated was a Caucasian adult who lived in Nashville, Tennessee. In the CD4+ fraction, cells were divided into CD45RA+ naive and CD45RA-negative memory subsets. The rearrangement joins TRBV2 to TRBJ1-2; D is ambiguous. The TCR comes from a man younger than 35 in good health. Input material: naive CD4+ T cells sorted from blood. Subset reported: CD45RA+ positively selected. CDR3 nucleotides: TGTGCCAGCAGTGAGAACAGCTATGGCTACACCTTC. Translation: CASSENSYGYTF.